The 29 T cell receptor beta chains reported below all come from one sample, sequenced in a study of radiation and T cells in renal cell carcinoma. Sequencing was performed with immunoSEQ multiplex PCR; in TCRdb, only in-frame clones are kept and a portion is missing. The sample contains around 100,000 clones, approximately 82% of which appear only once. Stated time point: blood 4 weeks post-SBRT, at nephrectomy. Indicated treatment: 15 Gy SBRT to primary tumor, nephrectomy 4 weeks later. The sample consisted of blood, taken from a patient whose treatment included radiotherapy and nephrectomy. The receptors stem from a man between 60 and 70 years old with renal cell carcinoma.

The chain has TRBV9 and TRBJ2-1; 9 bases are a match to TRBD1. The CDR3 has 15 residues. Losses at the gene ends were 8 bases for V and 9 bases for J; bases not matched to a gene: 15. Germline V gives CDR1 SGDLS, CDR2 YYNGEE. The CDR3 bases are TGTGCCAGTTTACCGGGACAGGGAACGTCTAGTGAGCAGTTCTTC. Protein: CASLPGQGTSSEQFF.

This rearrangement joins TRBV10-3 to TRBJ2-3, with TRBD2 matching over 10 bases. V shed 2 bases, J shed 2 bases, and the junction held 1 base outside the gene matches. There are 15 residues in the CDR3. CDR1 and CDR2 (germline): ENHRY, SYGVKD. The CDR3 DNA follows: TGTGCCATCAGTGAGGGGACTAGCGCCACAGATACGCAGTATTTT. Protein: CAISEGTSATDTQYF.

The chain couples TRBV27 to TRBJ2-1; 14 positions match TRBD2. In germline, CDR1 is MNHEY, CDR2 SMNVEV (reference sequence). This CDR3 has 16 amino acids. Trimming removed 2 bases from V and 7 bases from J; junction bases left unmatched: 4. CDR3 residues: CASSLRLAGGMNEQFF. The CDR3 bases are TGTGCCAGCAGTTTAAGACTAGCGGGAGGGATGAATGAGCAGTTCTTC.

The V gene is TRBV28, the J gene TRBJ2-2; D unclear. The CDR3 runs 13 residues. The V end lost 2 bases, the J end lost 6 bases, and 7 bases lay between the germline ends. Germline values: CDR1 MDHEN, CDR2 SYDVKM. The CDR3: CASSLGFAGELFF. CDR3 nucleotide sequence: TGTGCCAGCAGTTTAGGGTTCGCCGGGGAGCTGTTTTTT. Full variable domain (missing parts from reference TRBV28 and TRBJ2-2): DVKVTQSSRYLVKRTGEKVFLECVQDMDHENMFWYRQDPGLGLRLIYFSYDVKMKEKGDIPEGYSVSREKKERFSLILESASTNQTSMYLCASSLGFAGELFFGEGSRLTVL.

V gene TRBV10-1 combines with J gene TRBJ2-2; 9 bases fit TRBD2. Germline V gives CDR1 WNHNN, CDR2 SYGVQD (reference sequence). V shed 7 bases, J shed 1 base, and the junction held 4 bases outside the gene matches. There are 15 residues in the CDR3. The CDR3 region has the DNA TGCGCCAGCACGCGGGAGGGCTTGAACACCGGGGAGCTGTTTTTT. Its protein product is CASTREGLNTGELFF.

The chain carries TRBV5-5 and TRBJ2-5, with 9 nucleotides matching TRBD1. Germline lookup yields CDR1 SGHKS and CDR2 YYEKEE (reference sequence). This CDR3 contains 16 residues. Losses at the gene ends were 1 base for V and 2 bases for J; bases not matched to a gene: 6. The CDR3 here is CASSLTGGAGQETQYF. Here the CDR3 DNA reads TGTGCCAGCAGCTTGACAGGGGGCGCGGGTCAAGAGACCCAGTACTTC.

The chain employs TRBV13 and TRBJ2-6; D call uncertain. Between the trimmed V and J ends, which lost 9 bases and 2 bases, there was a span of 8 bases. The CDR3 is 13 amino acids. The germline V gene has CDR1 PRHDT and CDR2 FYEKMQ (reference sequence). CDR3 bases: TGTGCCAGTGGTATCCCTGGGGCCAACGTCCTGACTTTC. Translated, it gives CASGIPGANVLTF. Using reference TRBV13 and TRBJ2-6 for the parts outside the CDR3, the full variable domain is AAGVIQSPRHLIKEKRETATLKCYPIPRHDTVYWYQQGPGQDPQFLISFYEKMQSDKGSIPDRFSAQQFSDYHSELNMSSLELGDSALYFCASGIPGANVLTFGAGSRLTVL.

This clone was recorded a few times. This rearrangement joins TRBV29-1 to TRBJ2-5, with 8 positions matching TRBD1. The CDR3 has 16 residues. Trimming took 1 base from V and 4 from J; bases not matched to a gene: 11. Germline V CDR1 and CDR2: SQVTM, ANQGSEA. DNA for the CDR3: TGCAGCGTTGAAGGGACAGGGACTCTTTGGGGAGAGACCCAGTACTTC. Residues: CSVEGTGTLWGETQYF.

The chain couples TRBV10-1 to TRBJ2-7; 8 bases map to TRBD1. Germline lookup yields CDR1 WNHNN and CDR2 SYGVQD (reference sequence). CDR3 length: 15 amino acids. The ends lost 0 bases at V and 6 bases at J; junction bases unmatched: 7. The CDR3 loop is CASSESYGRGREQYF. The DNA for the CDR3 is TGCGCCAGCAGTGAGTCGTATGGCAGGGGGCGCGAGCAGTACTTC.

The chain is built from TRBV2 and TRBJ2-1; 7 bases are a match to TRBD1. This CDR3 has 14 residues. V was pared by 3 bases and J by 3 bases, with 2 bases of the junction left unmatched. Germline lookup yields CDR1 SNHLY and CDR2 FYNNEI. CDR3 in amino acids: CASSDGQVYNEQFF. The DNA of the CDR3 is TGTGCCAGCAGTGACGGACAGGTCTACAATGAGCAGTTCTTC. The complete variable domain, with remaining parts taken from reference TRBV2 and TRBJ2-1, reads EPEVTQTPSHQVTQMGQEVILRCVPISNHLYFYWYRQILGQKVEFLVSFYNNEISEKSEIFDDQFSVERPDGSNFTLKIRSTKLEDSAMYFCASSDGQVYNEQFFGPGTRLTVL.

The chain uses TRBV29-1 and TRBJ1-2; TRBD1 matches at 8 bases. This CDR3 has 13 amino acids. V lost 4 bases and J lost 8; bases outside the gene matches: 9. Germline V gives CDR1 SQVTM, CDR2 ANQGSEA. CDR3 region: CSVVEGQVNGYTF. CDR3 bases: TGCAGCGTTGTGGAGGGACAGGTTAACGGCTACACCTTC.

V usage is TRBV19 and J usage is TRBJ2-7, with 11 bases aligning to TRBD2. The trim removed 4 bases at V and 3 bases at J, leaving 8 bases unmatched. The CDR3 sequence is 16 residues long. Germline CDR1 is LNHDA and CDR2 is SQIVND (reference sequence). CDR3 protein: CASSSQTSGSFYEQYF. The CDR3 nucleotides are TGTGCCAGTAGTAGCCAAACTAGCGGGAGCTTCTACGAGCAGTACTTC.

The rearrangement links TRBV7-2 to TRBJ2-7; 10 nucleotides agree with TRBD2. Germline CDR1 is SGHTA and CDR2 is FQGNSA. The J segment lost 2 bases and the V segment lost 7 bases, leaving 8 bases of the junction unmatched. There are 15 residues in the CDR3. The CDR3 nucleotides read TGTGCCAGCACCCACTCTAGCGGGAGAACCTACGAGCAGTACTTC. Protein: CASTHSSGRTYEQYF.

This clone was observed a single time. This rearrangement joins TRBV28 to TRBJ1-2; D might be TRBD1 (6 bases). The CDR3 length is 13 residues. Germline V gene sequence: CDR1 MDHEN, CDR2 SYDVKM. V lost 5 bases and J 5 bases, leaving 12 bases between the germline ends. The CDR3 sequence is CASSTGAEYGYTF. The DNA for the CDR3 is TGTGCCAGCAGTACGGGGGCTGAGTATGGCTACACCTTC.

The V and J genes are TRBV18 and TRBJ2-3; D is unresolved. Germline V gene data show CDR1 as KGHSH and CDR2 as LQKENI. Trimming cost V 6 bases and J 5 bases, with 15 bases left between them. The CDR3 covers 14 residues. The CDR3 loop is CASSQTTGLDTQYF. Written as DNA, the CDR3 is TGTGCCAGCTCTCAGACGACTGGTTTAGATACGCAGTATTTT.

The chain links TRBV6-6 to TRBJ2-1; 7 nucleotides align to TRBD1. The V gene's germline CDR1 is MNHNY and CDR2 SVGAGI (reference sequence). This CDR3 region has 14 residues. The V gene end was trimmed by 4 bases and the J gene end by 4 bases; junction bases not matched to a gene: 4. The CDR3 DNA reads TGTGCCAGCAGTTTGGGGACAGTTTACAATGAGCAGTTCTTC. As protein: CASSLGTVYNEQFF.

This clone was detected once. The chain uses TRBV11-3 and TRBJ2-1, with D perhaps matching TRBD1 (6 bases). This CDR3 region has 14 residues. V gave up 1 base and J gave up 6 bases, with 10 bases separating them. The germline CDR1 and CDR2 sequences are SGHNT and YENEEA. The CDR3 DNA sequence: TGTGCCAGCAGCTTAGGGGGGCCAGTCAATGAGCAGTTCTTC. Protein product: CASSLGGPVNEQFF.

The rearrangement links TRBV19 to TRBJ2-4; either TRBD1 or TRBD2 may supply D (5 bases each). CDR1 LNHDA and CDR2 SQIVND come from the germline V gene (reference sequence). The CDR3 runs to 16 residues. Trimming pared 10 bases from V and 2 bases from J, leaving 21 bases between. CDR3 in DNA: TGTGCCACTCATCCCCCGGGGCCGGGGACCAAAAACATTCAGTACTTC. Translating gives CATHPPGPGTKNIQYF.

J is TRBJ2-1 and V is TRBV21-1; the table's D call of TRBD2 was not tested on the DNA. TRBV21-1 constitutes a pseudogene. The CDR3 consists of 16 residues. The CDR3 loop is CASSKGLGGLKDEQFF. DNA of the CDR3: TGTGCCAGCAGCAAAGGGCTCGGAGGGCTCAAGGATGAGCAGTTCTTC.

V is TRBV13 and J is TRBJ2-2; D gene unclear. The CDR3 runs 16 residues. The V gene lost 2 bases and the J gene lost 0 bases, with 10 bases spanning the gap. The germline gives CDR1 PRHDT, CDR2 FYEKMQ (reference sequence). CDR3 region: CASSLLRASNTGELFF. For the CDR3, the DNA is TGTGCCAGCAGCTTACTAAGGGCATCGAACACCGGGGAGCTGTTTTTT.

Only a few counts were recorded for this clone. The genes are TRBV28 and TRBJ1-1; 9 bases agree with TRBD1. V lost 5 bases, J lost 4 bases, and 14 bases stayed unmatched. There are 17 residues in the CDR3. Germline V gene sequence: CDR1 MDHEN, CDR2 SYDVKM. The CDR3 DNA is TGTGCCAGCAGTCCCATTTCCGGGACAGGGAGTTTCACTGAAGCTTTCTTT. Residues: CASSPISGTGSFTEAFF.

The chain uses TRBV7-3 and TRBJ2-2; maybe TRBD2 (5 bases). The V and J ends lost 1 base and 2 bases respectively, with 8 bases between them. The CDR3 extends over 15 amino acids. Germline V gene lookup returns CDR1 SGHTA and CDR2 FQGTGA. The CDR3 reads CASSLNAGNTGELFF. DNA of the CDR3: TGTGCCAGCAGCTTAAACGCGGGTAACACCGGGGAGCTGTTTTTT.

The V call is TRBV5-1, the J call TRBJ1-1, with TRBD1 as a possible D gene (5 bases). The CDR3 consists of 15 residues. Germline CDR1 is SGHRS and CDR2 is YFSETQ. The V gene lost 1 base and the J gene lost 4 bases, with 14 bases spanning the gap. CDR3 in amino acids: CASSLLRGTTTEAFF. Written as DNA, the CDR3 is TGCGCCAGCAGCTTGCTCCGGGGGACTACCACTGAAGCTTTCTTT.

The chain has TRBV19 and TRBJ1-5; no definite D call. The ends were cut back, 1 base at V and 7 bases at J, with 14 bases in the middle. The CDR3 is made up of 15 amino acids. Germline values: CDR1 LNHDA, CDR2 SQIVND (reference sequence). Here the CDR3 reads CASSIGRSPGQPQHF. The CDR3 nucleotides read TGTGCCAGTAGTATAGGTCGCAGCCCGGGGCAGCCCCAGCATTTT. Looking up the rest from reference TRBV19 and TRBJ1-5 gives the full variable domain: DGGITQSPKYLFRKEGQNVTLSCEQNLNHDAMYWYRQDPGQGLRLIYYSQIVNDFQKGDIAEGYSVSREKKESFPLTVTSAQKNPTAFYLCASSIGRSPGQPQHFGDGTRLSIL.

V and J are TRBV6-6 and TRBJ1-2; no reliable D call. CDR1 and CDR2 from the germline V gene are MNHNY and SVGAGI (reference sequence). CDR3 length equals 14 residues. V lost 7 bases to trimming and J lost 4 bases, with 16 bases between them. CDR3 nucleotides: TGTGCCAGCACCAATAGGAGGGATCCCTATGGCTACACCTTC. Translated, it gives CASTNRRDPYGYTF.

CDR3 residues: CASSLVSAYEQYF. The CDR3 DNA is TGCGCCAGCAGCTTGGTCTCAGCCTACGAGCAGTACTTC. The chain links TRBV5-1 to TRBJ2-7; D not resolved. Germline V gene sequence: CDR1 SGHRS, CDR2 YFSETQ. V lost 0 bases and J 2 bases, leaving 6 bases between the germline ends. The CDR3 is 13 residues long.

The chain uses TRBV28 and TRBJ2-4, with 8 bases that match TRBD2. The junction had 11 bases not matched to a gene; V was cut back by 5 bases and J by 8 bases. The CDR3 contains 15 residues. Germline assignment: CDR1 MDHEN and CDR2 SYDVKM. CDR3 bases: TGTGCCAGCAGTGGTACGGGAGGGTTTAGGGACATTCAGTACTTC. It specifies CASSGTGGFRDIQYF.

The gene calls are TRBV27 and TRBJ2-2; D perhaps matches TRBD2 (6 bases). The CDR3 sequence is 14 residues long. The V gene lost 3 bases and the J gene lost 3 bases, with 8 bases spanning the gap. The germline V gene has CDR1 MNHEY and CDR2 SMNVEV (reference sequence). The CDR3 is CASSFSGYTGELFF. As DNA, the CDR3 is TGTGCCAGCAGTTTTAGCGGTTACACCGGGGAGCTGTTTTTT.

The chain has TRBV28 and TRBJ1-4; perhaps TRBD1 as D (6 bases). Trimming removed 7 bases at V and 3 bases at J, with 12 bases between. The CDR3 totals 14 residues. Per germline, CDR1 MDHEN and CDR2 SYDVKM. CDR3 bases: TGTGCCAGCACCAAAGGGGGGCCTAATGAAAAACTGTTTTTT. It is translated as CASTKGGPNEKLFF.